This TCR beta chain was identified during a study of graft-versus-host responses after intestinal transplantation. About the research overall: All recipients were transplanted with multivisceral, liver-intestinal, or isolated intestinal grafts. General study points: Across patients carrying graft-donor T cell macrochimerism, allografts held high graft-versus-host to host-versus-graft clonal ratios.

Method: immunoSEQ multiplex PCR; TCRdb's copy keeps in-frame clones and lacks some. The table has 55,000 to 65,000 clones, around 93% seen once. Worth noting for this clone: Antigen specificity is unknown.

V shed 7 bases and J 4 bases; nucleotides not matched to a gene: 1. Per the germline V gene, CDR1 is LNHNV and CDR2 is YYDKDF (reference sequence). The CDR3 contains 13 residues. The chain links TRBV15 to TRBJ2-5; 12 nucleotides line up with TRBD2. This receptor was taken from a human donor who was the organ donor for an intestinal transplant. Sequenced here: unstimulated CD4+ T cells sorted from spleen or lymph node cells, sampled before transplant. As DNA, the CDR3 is TGTGCCACCACTAGCGGGGGGGCAGAGACCCAGTACTTC. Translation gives CATTSGGAETQYF.